This T cell receptor beta chain appears in the sequencing data of a study of shared clonotypes between healthy human individuals. About this clone itself: The target antigen is unknown.

The germline V gene encodes CDR1 SNHLY and CDR2 FYNNEI. V was cut by 3 bases and J by 10 bases, with 16 bases left in between. The CDR3 length is 15 residues. The donor population consisted of healthy HIV-negative adults with no recent acute infections or vaccinations. CD4+ cells yielded CD45RA+ naive and CD45RA-negative memory subsets. Original handling: Junction-only immunoSEQ sequences carried no quality scores, so filtering differed. Only in-frame clones appear in the TCRdb table, and some are missing; sequencing was by immunoSEQ multiplex PCR. That table gives V, J and clone size, and the DNA gave D and trimming. Of some 1 million clones in the sample, around four fifths were seen once. Whole-study results and caveats: Non-shared clonotypes displayed generation probabilities falling below those of clonotypes present in all four donors.

This TCR came from a man between 18 and 29 years old in good health. Sequencing input: memory CD4+ T cells sorted from blood. Subset noted: CD45RA-negative fraction. This sequence joins TRBV2 and TRBJ1-6; no firm D call. In DNA form, the CDR3 reads TGTGCCAGCAGTGATGAGGCCAGGTACGGATCACCCCTCCACTTT. This encodes CASSDEARYGSPLHF. Using reference TRBV2 and TRBJ1-6 for the parts outside the CDR3, the full variable domain is EPEVTQTPSHQVTQMGQEVILRCVPISNHLYFYWYRQILGQKVEFLVSFYNNEISEKSEIFDDQFSVERPDGSNFTLKIRSTKLEDSAMYFCASSDEARYGSPLHFGNGTRLTVT.